A single sample is the source of the 21 T cell receptor beta chains below, sequenced in a study of T cell changes during pregnancy in multiple sclerosis. Clones were read by immunoSEQ multiplex PCR, and TCRdb kept only the in-frame ones, dropping some. The table records 60,000 to 90,000 clones, approximately 91% of them present only once. The material sequenced was peripheral blood, taken before pregnancy. The receptor source for this set is a female donor with multiple sclerosis, enrolled in a pregnancy study.

V usage is TRBV5-5 and J usage is TRBJ2-1; D possibly corresponds to TRBD1 (6 bases). From germline, CDR1 is SGHKS and CDR2 YYEKEE (reference sequence). V dropped 2 bases and J dropped 6 bases, with 15 bases sitting between them. CDR3 size: 15 residues. CDR3 protein: CASSFGQLDRNEQFF. DNA for the CDR3: TGTGCCAGCAGCTTTGGACAGCTGGACCGCAATGAGCAGTTCTTC.

The chain combines TRBV11-2 with TRBJ1-1; perhaps TRBD1 as D (6 bases). Germline lookup yields CDR1 SGHAT and CDR2 FQNNGV. The CDR3 covers 13 residues. V was trimmed by 1 base and J by 10 bases, leaving 13 bases between them. The DNA of the CDR3 is TGTGCCAGCAGCTTAGTAACCGGGACAAGAGCTTTCTTT. It encodes CASSLVTGTRAFF.

V and J are TRBV5-6 and TRBJ2-4; tentatively, D is TRBD1 (5 bases). The CDR3 has 14 amino acids. Trimming cost V 0 bases and J 8 bases, with 12 bases left between them. Germline V gene data show CDR1 as SGHDT and CDR2 as YYEEEE. Here the CDR3 reads CASSLVARADIQYF. CDR3 in DNA: TGTGCCAGCAGCTTGGTTGCCAGGGCCGACATTCAGTACTTC.

The chain has TRBV6-5 and TRBJ2-5, with D possibly matching TRBD1 (6 bases). The CDR3 length is 15 residues. Trimming took 2 bases from V and 1 from J, leaving 11 bases between them. Germline CDR1 is MNHEY and CDR2 is SVGAGI. CDR3 DNA sequence: TGTGCCAGCAGTTACACTGGGGACACCCAAGAGACCCAGTACTTC. This encodes CASSYTGDTQETQYF.

The chain recombines TRBV6-1 with TRBJ2-5; 7 positions agree with TRBD1. CDR3 length equals 15 residues. V shed 4 bases and J 5 bases; nucleotides not matched to a gene: 10. Per germline, CDR1 MNHNS and CDR2 SASEGT. CDR3 region: CASSARTGLGETQYF. CDR3 in DNA: TGTGCCAGCAGTGCTCGGACAGGCCTTGGGGAGACCCAGTACTTC.

This chain links TRBV4-1 with TRBJ1-4; 12 nucleotides align to TRBD1. The CDR3 spans 17 residues. Per the germline V gene, CDR1 is MGHRA and CDR2 is YSYEKL. V dropped 1 base and J dropped 10; count of bases not matched to a gene: 10. CDR3 bases: TGCGCCAGCAGCCAAGTAGGGACAGGGGGCGGATGGGGAAAACTGTTTTTT. It encodes CASSQVGTGGGWGKLFF.

This clone occurred a few times. This sequence joins TRBV6-1 and TRBJ2-7; TRBD1 matches at 9 bases. Trimming took 7 bases from V and 2 from J; bases not matched to a gene: 9. From germline, CDR1 is MNHNS and CDR2 SASEGT. This CDR3 comprises 15 residues. CDR3 loop: CASITGTGIPYEQYF. In nucleotides, the CDR3 is TGTGCCAGCATCACCGGGACAGGGATCCCCTACGAGCAGTACTTC.

V and J are TRBV6-5 and TRBJ2-5; tentative D call: TRBD1 (5 bases). The CDR3 spans 14 residues. Germline CDR1 and CDR2: MNHEY and SVGAGI. The germline V and J ends were trimmed by 2 bases and 1 base, with 8 bases remaining between them. CDR3 sequence: CASSYVDSQETQYF. For the CDR3, the DNA is TGTGCCAGCAGTTACGTTGACAGCCAAGAGACCCAGTACTTC.

The chain uses TRBV5-1 and TRBJ2-3; weak D call: TRBD1 (7 bases). Per the germline V gene, CDR1 is SGHRS and CDR2 is YFSETQ. The CDR3 is 15 amino acids. V was pared by 0 bases and J by 9 bases, with 17 bases between. The CDR3 is CASSLGGGPRGTQYF. For the CDR3, the DNA is TGCGCCAGCAGCTTGGGAGGGGGCCCCCGGGGGACGCAGTATTTT.

The count of this clone is one. The V gene is TRBV5-8, the J gene TRBJ1-5; possible D gene TRBD1, 6 bases. V gave up 0 bases and J gave up 6 bases, with 13 bases separating them. This CDR3 comprises 15 residues. Per the germline V gene, CDR1 is SGHTS and CDR2 is YDEGEE. The CDR3 nucleotides read TGTGCCAGCAGCTTGGGACAGGTTTCGAGTCAGCCCCAGCATTTT. It specifies CASSLGQVSSQPQHF.

The V call is TRBV18, the J call TRBJ2-3; 10 nucleotides match TRBD2. Germline V gene sequence: CDR1 KGHSH, CDR2 LQKENI. V was pared by 9 bases and J by 0 bases, with 9 bases of the junction left unmatched. This CDR3 is 16 amino acids long. Written as DNA, the CDR3 is TGTGCCAGTTATTCCCGACTAGCGGGTAGCACAGATACGCAGTATTTT. It encodes CASYSRLAGSTDTQYF.

The chain couples TRBV9 to TRBJ2-5; 12 bases line up with TRBD2. Germline trimming cut 1 base from V and 4 bases from J; bases unmatched to any gene: 2. CDR3 length equals 15 residues. Germline V CDR1 and CDR2: SGDLS, YYNGEE. The CDR3: CASSVSSGGAETQYF. Here the CDR3 DNA reads TGTGCCAGCAGCGTATCTAGCGGGGGGGCAGAGACCCAGTACTTC.

Remarks on this clone: Relative to the germline gene, one junction end is altered; a read error may explain this. V usage is TRBV9 and J usage is TRBJ1-1; a possible D gene is TRBD1 (5 bases). This CDR3 contains 18 residues. The germline V gene has CDR1 SGDLS and CDR2 YYNGEE. The DNA for the CDR3 is TGTGCCAACAGCCCCCTCCGGGGGAGGTTCATAATGAACACTGAAGCTTTCTTT. Its translation is CANSPLRGRFIMNTEAFF. The full variable domain, rest sourced from reference TRBV9 and TRBJ1-1, is DSGVTQTPKHLITATGQRVTLRCSPRSGDLSVYWYQQSLDQGLQFLIQYYNGEERAKGNILERFSAQQFPDLHSELNLSSLELGDSALYFCANSPLRGRFIMNTEAFFGQGTRLTVV.

The V and J genes are TRBV7-2 and TRBJ1-2, with unresolved D. Germline V CDR1 and CDR2: SGHTA, FQGNSA. V was pared by 3 bases and J by 7 bases, with 9 bases between. There are 12 residues in the CDR3. CDR3 DNA: TGTGCCAGCAGCTTTGGCCCCCTTGGCTACACCTTC. Amino acid sequence: CASSFGPLGYTF.

The chain has TRBV7-9 and TRBJ1-1; a possible D gene is TRBD1 (5 bases). CDR1 is SEHNR, CDR2 FQNEAQ, per germline (reference sequence). The V end lost 0 bases, the J end lost 8 bases, and 13 bases lay between the germline ends. This CDR3 comprises 14 residues. The CDR3 reads CASSLALQGSEAFF. The DNA of the CDR3 is TGTGCCAGCAGCTTAGCGCTCCAGGGTTCCGAAGCTTTCTTT.

The J gene is TRBJ2-3, the V gene TRBV5-6; no firm D call. In germline, CDR1 is SGHDT, CDR2 YYEEEE. This CDR3 spans 13 amino acids. V was cut by 3 bases and J by 0 bases, with 5 bases left in between. The CDR3 bases are TGTGCCAGCAGCTCCTCTAGCACAGATACGCAGTATTTT. Amino acid sequence: CASSSSSTDTQYF.

The chain's CDR3 is CASSAGTADYNEQFF. The CDR3 DNA follows: TGTGCCAGCAGCGCCGGGACAGCAGACTACAATGAGCAGTTCTTC. The rearrangement uses TRBV7-9 and TRBJ2-1, with 7 bases matching TRBD1. The CDR3 consists of 15 residues. The ends lost 5 bases at V and 3 bases at J; junction bases unmatched: 7. Germline V gives CDR1 SEHNR, CDR2 FQNEAQ (reference sequence).

This clone was detected only once. The chain links TRBV11-2 to TRBJ2-5; tentatively, D is TRBD2 (5 bases). Germline V lookup: CDR1 SGHAT, CDR2 FQNNGV. The V and J ends lost 4 bases and 2 bases respectively, with 17 bases between them. There are 16 residues in the CDR3. The CDR3 DNA is TGTGCCAGCAGCTCATGGACTGAAGCACCTCAAGAGACCCAGTACTTC. This translates into CASSSWTEAPQETQYF.

This chain uses TRBV6-1 with TRBJ1-4; D ambiguous. The V gene lost 6 bases and the J gene lost 1 base, with 6 bases spanning the gap. Germline V lookup: CDR1 MNHNS, CDR2 SASEGT. This CDR3 has 13 amino acids. CDR3 bases: TGTGCCAGCAGGCGACAAACTAATGAAAAACTGTTTTTT. Residues: CASRRQTNEKLFF.

The chain combines TRBV7-9 with TRBJ2-7, with TRBD1 as a possible D gene (6 bases). The CDR3 loop spans 15 amino acids. Deletions cut 1 base from V and 0 bases from J, with 10 bases between. The germline CDR1 and CDR2 sequences are SEHNR and FQNEAQ (reference sequence). CDR3 in amino acids: CASSLGQALSYEQYF. In DNA form, the CDR3 reads TGTGCCAGCAGCTTAGGACAGGCTCTCTCCTACGAGCAGTACTTC.

V usage is TRBV4-2 and J usage is TRBJ2-3, with 14 bases lining up with TRBD2. With 1 base clipped from V and 5 bases from J, the junction kept 11 bases outside the gene matches. The CDR3 is 19 amino acids. In germline, CDR1 is LGHNA, CDR2 YNFKEQ. The CDR3 loop reads CASSQVGSGLAGVEDTQYF. CDR3 nucleotides: TGTGCCAGCAGCCAAGTCGGGTCGGGACTAGCGGGGGTGGAAGATACGCAGTATTTT.